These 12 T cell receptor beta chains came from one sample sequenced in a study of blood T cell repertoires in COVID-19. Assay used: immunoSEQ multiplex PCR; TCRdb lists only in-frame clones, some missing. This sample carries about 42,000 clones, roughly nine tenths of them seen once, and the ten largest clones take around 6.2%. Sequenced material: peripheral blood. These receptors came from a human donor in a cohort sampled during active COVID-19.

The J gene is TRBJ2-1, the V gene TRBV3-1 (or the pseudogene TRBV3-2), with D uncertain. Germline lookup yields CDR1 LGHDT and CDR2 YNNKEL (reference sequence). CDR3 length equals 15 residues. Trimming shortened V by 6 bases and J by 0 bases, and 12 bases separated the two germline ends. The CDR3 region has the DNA TGTGCCAGCAGTCTCGACTGGTCCTCCTACAATGAGCAGTTCTTC. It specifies CASSLDWSSYNEQFF.

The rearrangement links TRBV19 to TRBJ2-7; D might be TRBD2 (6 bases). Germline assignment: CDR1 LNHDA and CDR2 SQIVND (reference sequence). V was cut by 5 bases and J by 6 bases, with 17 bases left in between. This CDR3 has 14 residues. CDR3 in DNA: TGTGCCAGTAGTGGAGGGGCAAGGATAAGCGAGCAGTACTTC. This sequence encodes CASSGGARISEQYF.

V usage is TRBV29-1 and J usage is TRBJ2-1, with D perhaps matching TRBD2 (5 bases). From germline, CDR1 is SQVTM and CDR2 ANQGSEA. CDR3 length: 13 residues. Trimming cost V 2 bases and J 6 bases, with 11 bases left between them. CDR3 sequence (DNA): TGCAGCGTTGAACGAGCGGTTTCCAATGAGCAGTTCTTC. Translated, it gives CSVERAVSNEQFF.

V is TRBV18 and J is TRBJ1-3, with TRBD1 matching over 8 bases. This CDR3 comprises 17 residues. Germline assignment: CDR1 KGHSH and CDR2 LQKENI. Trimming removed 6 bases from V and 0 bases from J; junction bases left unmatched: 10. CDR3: CASSSNRGSYSGNTIYF. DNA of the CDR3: TGTGCCAGCTCTTCAAACAGGGGGTCTTACTCTGGAAACACCATATATTTT.

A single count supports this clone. The CDR3 is CASTPRQGSSYNSPLHF. CDR3 nucleotides: TGTGCCAGCACCCCTCGACAGGGGAGCTCCTATAATTCACCCCTCCACTTT. The chain carries TRBV5-8 and TRBJ1-6; 8 nucleotides align to TRBD1. Germline values: CDR1 SGHTS, CDR2 YDEGEE. The trim removed 6 bases at V and 0 bases at J, leaving 8 bases unmatched. The CDR3 has 17 amino acids. The whole variable domain, filled in from reference TRBV5-8 and TRBJ1-6, reads EAGVTQSPTHLIKTRGQQATLRCSPISGHTSVYWYQQALGLGLQFLLWYDEGEERNRGNFPPRFSGRQFPNYSSELNVNALELEDSALYLCASTPRQGSSYNSPLHFGNGTRLTVT.

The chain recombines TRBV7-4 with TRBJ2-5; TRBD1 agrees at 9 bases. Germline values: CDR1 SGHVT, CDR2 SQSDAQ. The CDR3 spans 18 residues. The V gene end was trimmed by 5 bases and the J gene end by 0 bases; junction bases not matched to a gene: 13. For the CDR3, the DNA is TGTGCCAGCAGCGGCGGGACAGGGCCTTACCAGTACCAAGAGACCCAGTACTTC. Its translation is CASSGGTGPYQYQETQYF.

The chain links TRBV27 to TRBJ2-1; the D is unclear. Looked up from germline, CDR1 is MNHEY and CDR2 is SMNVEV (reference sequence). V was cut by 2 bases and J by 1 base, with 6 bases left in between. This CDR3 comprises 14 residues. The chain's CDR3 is CASSLLVSYNEQFF. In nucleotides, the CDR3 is TGTGCCAGCAGTTTACTAGTATCCTACAATGAGCAGTTCTTC.

This CDR3 is CASSYASGHFTDTQYF. CDR3 nucleotide sequence: TGTGCCAGCAGTTACGCCTCGGGACATTTCACAGATACGCAGTATTTT. This sequence joins TRBV6-5 and TRBJ2-3; a possible D gene is TRBD1 (6 bases). Per germline, CDR1 MNHEY and CDR2 SVGAGI. Between the trimmed V and J ends, which lost 2 bases and 2 bases, there was a span of 14 bases. This CDR3 has 16 residues.

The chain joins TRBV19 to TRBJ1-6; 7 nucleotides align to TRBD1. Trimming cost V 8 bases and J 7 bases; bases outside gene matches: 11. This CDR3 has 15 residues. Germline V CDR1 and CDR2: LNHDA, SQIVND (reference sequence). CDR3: CASSTTGARNSPLHF. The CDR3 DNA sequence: TGTGCCAGTTCTACTACAGGGGCTCGAAATTCACCCCTCCACTTT.

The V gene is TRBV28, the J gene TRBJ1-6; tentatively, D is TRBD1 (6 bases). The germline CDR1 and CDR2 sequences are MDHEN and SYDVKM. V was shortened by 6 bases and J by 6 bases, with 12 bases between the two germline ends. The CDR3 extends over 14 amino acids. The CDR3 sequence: CASRSGAINSPLHF. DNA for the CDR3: TGTGCCAGCAGGTCAGGGGCCATTAATTCACCCCTCCACTTT.

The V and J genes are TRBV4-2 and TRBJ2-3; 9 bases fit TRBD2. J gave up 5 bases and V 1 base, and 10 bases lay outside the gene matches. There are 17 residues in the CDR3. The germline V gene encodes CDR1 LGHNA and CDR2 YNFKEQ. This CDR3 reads CASSQGQKAGGIDTQYF. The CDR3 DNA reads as TGTGCCAGCAGCCAAGGCCAAAAAGCGGGGGGTATAGATACGCAGTATTTT.

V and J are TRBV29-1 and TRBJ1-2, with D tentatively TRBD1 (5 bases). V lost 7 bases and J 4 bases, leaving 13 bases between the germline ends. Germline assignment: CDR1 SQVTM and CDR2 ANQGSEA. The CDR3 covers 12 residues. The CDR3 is CSGLWGGYGYTF. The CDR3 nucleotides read TGCAGCGGCCTTTGGGGGGGCTATGGCTACACCTTC.